This entry concerns a single TCR beta chain. The record originates from a study of T cell responses to AZD1222 COVID-19 vaccine. The method was immunoSEQ multiplex PCR; TCRdb's version includes in-frame clones alone and lacks a portion of them. The table records about 120,000 clones, about 83% of them present only once. V was shortened by 4 bases and J by 7 bases, with 11 bases between the two germline ends. Germline CDR1 reads SGHDT; CDR2 reads YYEEEE. The CDR3 is made up of 12 amino acids. The material sequenced was peripheral blood, taken on day 0 of AZD1222 vaccination. The clonotype comes from an adult in good health. This rearrangement joins TRBV5-6 to TRBJ1-2; D not resolved. CDR3 region: CASSPTKGGYTF. The CDR3 DNA reads as TGTGCCAGCAGCCCAACAAAGGGTGGCTACACCTTC.